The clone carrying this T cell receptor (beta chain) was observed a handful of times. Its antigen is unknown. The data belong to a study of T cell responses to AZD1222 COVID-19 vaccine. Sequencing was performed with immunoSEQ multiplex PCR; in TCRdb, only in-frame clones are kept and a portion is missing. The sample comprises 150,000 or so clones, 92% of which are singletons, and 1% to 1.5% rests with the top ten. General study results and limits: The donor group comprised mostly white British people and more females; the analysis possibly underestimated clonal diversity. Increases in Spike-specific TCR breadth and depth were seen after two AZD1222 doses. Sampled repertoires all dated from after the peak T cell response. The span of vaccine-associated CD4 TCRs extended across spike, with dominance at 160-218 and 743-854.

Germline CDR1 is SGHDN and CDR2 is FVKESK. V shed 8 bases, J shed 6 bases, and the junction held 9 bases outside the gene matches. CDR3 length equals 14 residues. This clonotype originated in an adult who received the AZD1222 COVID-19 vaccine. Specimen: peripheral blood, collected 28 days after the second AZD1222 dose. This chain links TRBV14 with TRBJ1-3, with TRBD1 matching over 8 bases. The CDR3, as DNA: TGTGCCAGCCGTGGTTCAGGGGGCATAAACACCATATATTTT. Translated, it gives CASRGSGGINTIYF.